This TCR beta chain was found in a study of blood T cell repertoires in COVID-19. Overall study: COVID-19 samples from acute and convalescent phases originated in the United States, Italy and Spain.

The germline CDR1 and CDR2 sequences are SEHNR and FQNEAQ (reference sequence). The CDR3 contains 15 residues. V lost 5 bases to trimming and J lost 3 bases; unmatched junction nucleotides: 6. This clone has a handful of counts. Libraries were prepared by immunoSEQ multiplex PCR; TCRdb keeps only in-frame clonotypes and omits some of them. The sample has over 110,000 clones; about four fifths are singletons. Sequenced: peripheral blood. The V gene is TRBV7-9, the J gene TRBJ2-3, with TRBD2 identical over 9 bases. The receptor comes from an older man who had recovered from COVID-19. The CDR3: CASSQPGLATDTQYF. In DNA form, the CDR3 reads TGTGCCAGCAGCCAACCGGGACTAGCAACAGATACGCAGTATTTT.